This TCR beta chain was observed in a study of T-cell reconstitution after alpha-beta-depleted transplantation in children. The TCRbeta library was prepared with unique molecular identifiers. TCRdb re-derived calls from the PCR reads in MiXCR, one entry per CDR3 protein. The table lists some 500,000 distinct CDR3 sequences, roughly 18% of them singletons, with over 3% in the top ten. The length of the CDR3 is 17 residues. Germline CDR1 and CDR2: SGHVS and FQNEAQ. V gave up 1 base and J gave up 8 bases; unmatched junction bases: 6. The sequence derives from a human donor who donated a stem cell graft to a child with acute lymphoblastic leukemia. The sample in question was PBMCs from the stem cell graft donor, obtained from the stem cell graft. This chain connects TRBV7-8 to TRBJ2-1, with 15 bases that match TRBD2. CDR3 residues: CASSLVWTSGRAHEQFF. The CDR3 coding sequence is TGTGCCAGCAGCTTAGTCTGGACTAGCGGGAGGGCCCATGAGCAGTTCTTC.